The source of this TCR beta chain is a study of blood T cell repertoires in COVID-19. Study background: Acute-phase and convalescent COVID-19 samples originated in the United States, Italy and Spain. From T cells, B-cell-depleted T cells, or PBMCs came the material, which was cDNA or gDNA.

In this sample, this clone turned up a few times. In the original analysis: Amplifying reference gene primers gave estimates of nucleated cell counts. Assay: immunoSEQ multiplex PCR; the TCRdb copy retains only in-frame clones and omits some. D and trimming come from the DNA, and the V and J calls and clone size come from that table. In the table there are roughly 100,000 clones, about four fifths of which are singletons. With 6 bases clipped from V and 3 bases from J, the junction kept 4 bases outside the gene matches. This CDR3 comprises 14 residues. Germline-derived CDR1 and CDR2 are LNHDA and SQIVND (reference sequence).

The sample comprised peripheral blood. This TCR came from a woman older than 75 with acute or convalescent COVID-19. The J gene is TRBJ1-2, the V gene TRBV19; 10 bases match TRBD1. As DNA, the CDR3 is TGTGCCAGTAGGGGACAGGGGATCGACTATGGCTACACCTTC. It codes for CASRGQGIDYGYTF.